Listed below are T cell receptor beta chains from one sample, sequenced in a study of blood T cell repertoires in COVID-19. Clones were sequenced by immunoSEQ multiplex PCR, and TCRdb holds only the in-frame ones, with some missing. This repertoire shows about 20,000 clones, about nine tenths found once; its top ten account for around 7%. Sequenced input: peripheral blood. The receptor source for this set is a man aged 65 to 79 with active COVID-19. Each CDR3 is given with its conserved first and last residue. D genes are given only for firm matches. Expanded clones get a size class; other rows say once, few or many, or leave the size out.

abundance	d_gene	j_gene	v_gene	CDR3nt	CDR3aa
.	TRBD2	TRBJ2-3	TRBV30	TGTGCCTGGACCCTGGCCCGGACTAGCGCTAGCTCAGATACGCAGTATTTT	CAWTLARTSASSDTQYF
.	TRBD1	TRBJ1-5	TRBV6-2/TRBV6-3	TGTGCCAGCAGCCGTCTCGGGACAGGGGGAAGGATGGGTCAGCCCCAGCATTTT	CASSRLGTGGRMGQPQHF
.	TRBD2	TRBJ2-1	TRBV7-2	TGTGCCAGCAGCACTAGCGGGATTGAGCAGTTCTTC	CASSTSGIEQFF
once	TRBD2	TRBJ2-2	TRBV5-4	TGTGCCAGCAGCTGGCGGGAGGGAGGCACCGGGGAGCTGTTTTTT	CASSWREGGTGELFF
.	.	TRBJ2-2	TRBV9	TGTGCCAGCAGCGTAGCTGAACTGAACACCGGGGAGCTGTTTTTT	CASSVAELNTGELFF
.	.	TRBJ1-2	TRBV5-5	TGTGCCAGCAGCTTGGATTGGGGGCGAGAGTATGGCTACACCTTC	CASSLDWGREYGYTF
.	TRBD1	TRBJ2-5	TRBV5-1	TGCGCCAGCAGCTTGCAGACAGGGGGCACGGAGACCCAGTACTTC	CASSLQTGGTETQYF
.	.	TRBJ1-2	TRBV5-4	TGTGCCAGCAGCGTACAGGGTTCCTATGGCTACACCTTC	CASSVQGSYGYTF
.	.	TRBJ2-7	TRBV4-1	TGCGCCAGCAGCCAAGTCCCATCCTACTACGAGCAGTACTTC	CASSQVPSYYEQYF
.	.	TRBJ2-7	TRBV11-2	TGTGCCAGCAGCTTACAGACGGGCGAGCAGTACTTC	CASSLQTGEQYF
.	.	TRBJ2-5	TRBV5-1	TGCGCCAGCAGCTCGGCTCAGGGCAGTGAGACCCAGTACTTC	CASSSAQGSETQYF
once	.	TRBJ2-5	TRBV11-2	TGTGCCAGCAGCCCAGCAGGACAGAAGTACCAAGAGACCCAGTACTTC	CASSPAGQKYQETQYF
once	TRBD2	TRBJ2-1	TRBV18	TGTGCCAGCTCACCACTCTTTGGACTAGCGGGAGACCACAATGAGCAGTTCTTC	CASSPLFGLAGDHNEQFF
.	.	TRBJ2-3	TRBV19	TGTGCCAGTAGTATAGGGGAGCCAGATACGCAGTATTTT	CASSIGEPDTQYF
.	TRBD1	TRBJ2-3	TRBV9	TGTGCCAGCAGCGTTCGACAGGGTGAGGCAGATACGCAGTATTTT	CASSVRQGEADTQYF
.	.	TRBJ2-3	TRBV7-9	TGTGCCAGCAGCTTAGGGGGCGCCCGGGCGCAGTATTTT	CASSLGGARAQYF
.	.	TRBJ1-1	TRBV9	TGTGCCAGCAGCTCACAGGGAGCTGAAGCTTTCTTT	CASSSQGAEAFF
.	.	TRBJ1-5	TRBV5-1	TGCGCCAGCAGTACTCCCCGGGGGGAATTAGGTGATCAGCCCCAGCATTTT	CASSTPRGELGDQPQHF
.	.	TRBJ2-4	TRBV6-2/TRBV6-3	TGTGCCAGCAGCCCGACAGGAAACAACATTCAGTACTTC	CASSPTGNNIQYF
.	.	TRBJ2-2	TRBV5-1	TGCGCCAGCAGCTTGGGTTTCGGGGGCACCGGGGAGCTGTTTTTT	CASSLGFGGTGELFF
.	TRBD1	TRBJ2-5	TRBV2	TGTGCCAGCAGGGCCGGGACAGGGCCCCAAGAGACCCAGTACTTC	CASRAGTGPQETQYF
.	TRBD1	TRBJ1-2	TRBV6-2/TRBV6-3	TGTGCCAGCAGTCGGGACAGGATAACCACTAACTATGGCTACACCTTC	CASSRDRITTNYGYTF
.	.	TRBJ2-7	TRBV3-1/TRBV3-2	TGTGCCAGCAGCCGCAGACTCAGGGTTTGGGTCTACGAGCAGTACTTC	CASSRRLRVWVYEQYF
.	.	TRBJ2-7	TRBV28	TGTGCCAGCAGTTTACCAGGGGGGTTCACCTACGAGCAGTACTTC	CASSLPGGFTYEQYF
.	TRBD1	TRBJ1-1	TRBV19	TGTGCCAGTAGTTCAGGGGGACCGACTGAAGCTTTCTTT	CASSSGGPTEAFF
.	TRBD1	TRBJ1-5	TRBV5-5	TGTGCCAGCAGCTCACAGGGGGCCGGCAATCAGCCCCAGCATTTT	CASSSQGAGNQPQHF
.	TRBD1	TRBJ1-2	TRBV9	TGTGCCAGCAGCGGTACCGGGACAGGGGGCGATGGCTACACCTTC	CASSGTGTGGDGYTF
.	TRBD2	TRBJ2-2	TRBV24-1	TGTGCCACCAGTGAAACTAGCGGGAGTCAAACCGGGGAGCTGTTTTTT	CATSETSGSQTGELFF
.	.	TRBJ1-2	TRBV6-5	TGTGCCAGTACACGGCGGGGCTATGGCTACACCTTC	CASTRRGYGYTF
.	TRBD2	TRBJ2-7	TRBV3-1/TRBV3-2	TGTGCCAGCAGCATGACGGGACTAGCGGGGGCCTACGAGCAGTACTTC	CASSMTGLAGAYEQYF
.	.	TRBJ2-1	TRBV5-4	TGTGCCAGCAGCTTGAGGCAGGGTGGTAACAATGAGCAGTTCTTC	CASSLRQGGNNEQFF
.	.	TRBJ1-4	TRBV4-1	TGCGCCAGCAGCGCTGGCGGGTATAATGAAAAACTGTTTTTT	CASSAGGYNEKLFF
.	.	TRBJ1-6	TRBV2	TGTGCCAGCAGACGCGATCGGGGTAATTCACCCCTCCACTTT	CASRRDRGNSPLHF
once	.	TRBJ1-2	TRBV6-4	TGTGCCAGCAGTGAACAGGCAGGCTTCGGCTACACCTTC	CASSEQAGFGYTF
.	.	TRBJ1-1	TRBV14	TGTGCCAGCAGCCAAGTTCAGGGGCGTACTGAAGCTTTCTTT	CASSQVQGRTEAFF
.	TRBD2	TRBJ2-7	TRBV15	TGTGCCACCAGCAGAGGAAGGGGACTAGCGGTTTCGAAATCCTACGAGCAGTACTTC	CATSRGRGLAVSKSYEQYF
.	TRBD1	TRBJ1-2	TRBV19	TGTGCCAGTAGTATCCAAGGACAGGCCCCAGATGGCTACACCTTC	CASSIQGQAPDGYTF
.	TRBD1	TRBJ2-2	TRBV19	TGTGCCAGTAGTATAATAAGGACAGGGAACCTAAACACCGGGGAGCTGTTTTTT	CASSIIRTGNLNTGELFF
.	TRBD1	TRBJ1-3	TRBV6-5	TGTGCCAGCAGTTCACAGGGGGCGATCACTGGAAACACCATATATTTT	CASSSQGAITGNTIYF
once	TRBD1	TRBJ2-1	TRBV2	TGTGCCAGCAGCCTGGGACAGGGAATAGACAATGAGCAGTTCTTC	CASSLGQGIDNEQFF
.	TRBD1	TRBJ2-1	TRBV7-2	TGTGCCAGCAGCCCTGGGACAGGGACCTACAATGAGCAGTTCTTC	CASSPGTGTYNEQFF
.	TRBD2	TRBJ2-1	TRBV9	TGTGCCAGCAGCGACGAGGGGGGAAGCGGGAGGGCGATGGGGAATGAGCAGTTCTTC	CASSDEGGSGRAMGNEQFF
once	TRBD1	TRBJ1-1	TRBV6-2/TRBV6-3	TGTGCCAGCAGTTACTCAGGACAGGGGAGGGAAGCTTTCTTT	CASSYSGQGREAFF
.	.	TRBJ1-6	TRBV28	TGTGCCAGCAGACAGGACCCGGACTCCTATAATTCACCCCTCCACTTT	CASRQDPDSYNSPLHF
.	.	TRBJ2-1	TRBV7-9	TGTGCCAGCAGCCTTATCCGGGGATTCGGGAATGAGCAGTTCTTC	CASSLIRGFGNEQFF
once	.	TRBJ1-1	TRBV5-1	TGCGCCAGCAGCCAGTGGGGGGAGATGAACACTGAAGCTTTCTTT	CASSQWGEMNTEAFF
.	TRBD1	TRBJ2-3	TRBV5-1	TGCGCCAGCAGCCCGGGACAGGGGGCTCCGGATACGCAGTATTTT	CASSPGQGAPDTQYF
.	TRBD1	TRBJ1-4	TRBV6-5	TGTGCCAGCCGGACAGGGGGAGGAGAAAAACTGTTTTTT	CASRTGGGEKLFF
.	.	TRBJ2-3	TRBV19	TGTGCCAGTAGTATAGGGCAGGGGATGCCAGATACGCAGTATTTT	CASSIGQGMPDTQYF
.	.	TRBJ1-2	TRBV5-1	TGCGCCAGCAGCTTGACAGTTAACTATGGCTACACCTTC	CASSLTVNYGYTF
.	TRBD1	TRBJ2-4	TRBV24-1	TGTGCCACCAGTGATCCCGAGGGGGCAAACGCTCAGTACTTC	CATSDPEGANAQYF
.	TRBD1	TRBJ1-4	TRBV27	TGTGCCAGCAGTCGGGACAGGGATGGTGGTGAAAAACTGTTTTTT	CASSRDRDGGEKLFF
.	TRBD2	TRBJ2-7	TRBV28	TGTGCCAGCAGGCCGGGAGGGATTAGCTCCTACGAGCAGTACTTC	CASRPGGISSYEQYF
.	.	TRBJ1-5	TRBV2	TGTGCCAGCACCAGGGGAGGCAATCAGCCCCAGCATTTT	CASTRGGNQPQHF